This T cell receptor beta chain was sequenced in a study of CD8+CD57+ T cells in acquired aplastic anemia. Study information: Average DNA yield from sorted CD4+ and CD8+ cells was about 3.2 ug. Whole-study results and caveats: Patients and controls shared 25 to 30 CD8+ CDR3 sequences, which appeared highly expressed in patients and within their immunodominant clones. With respect to CD8+ Simpson's diversity, patients and controls did not differ significantly.

For CDR3 and TCR beta VDJ profiling, genomic DNA was the template used. TCRdb redid the calling of the reads with MiXCR, one entry per CDR3 protein. Of approximately 160,000 distinct CDR3 sequences listed, around 40% are singletons. V was cut by 2 bases and J by 5 bases, with 16 bases left in between. Germline CDR1 reads ENHRY; CDR2 reads SYGVKD. This CDR3 comprises 15 residues. This clonotype was detected many times. No antigen is known for it. The V and J genes are TRBV10-3 and TRBJ2-7; possible D gene TRBD1, 5 bases. This TCR came from a human donor in good health. Sequencing input: sorted CD4+, CD8+, or CD8+CD57+ T cells (not recorded which) from PBMCs. The DNA for the CDR3 is TGTGCCATCAGTGAGGCGGCAGGGTCCGCCAACGAGCAGTACTTC. It codes for CAISEAAGSANEQYF.